Listed here are 8 T cell receptor beta chains from one sample, sequenced in a study of graft-versus-host responses after intestinal transplantation. Sequenced by immunoSEQ multiplex PCR; TCRdb stores in-frame clones only, minus some. Among tens of thousands of clones, approximately 91% were seen once, and the ten largest hold 2% to 2.5%. The antigens these receptors bind are not known. The material was unstimulated CD4+ T cells sorted from spleen or lymph node cells, obtained before transplant. These receptors originate from a human donor who was the organ donor for an intestinal transplant.

The V gene is TRBV27, the J gene TRBJ1-1; the match to TRBD1 covers 7 bases. V was clipped by 7 bases and J by 5 bases; unmatched bases: 10. The V gene's germline CDR1 is MNHEY and CDR2 SMNVEV (reference sequence). The CDR3 covers 14 residues. The CDR3 DNA follows: TGTGCCAGCACCTCGGACAGGAGAGGTACTGAAGCTTTCTTT. It is translated as CASTSDRRGTEAFF.

The V and J genes are TRBV4-1 and TRBJ2-6, with D possibly matching TRBD2 (6 bases). The V gene's germline CDR1 is MGHRA and CDR2 YSYEKL. The CDR3 runs to 15 residues. The V gene lost 3 bases and the J gene lost 10 bases, with 16 bases spanning the gap. The chain's CDR3 is CASSHLAGRRNVLTF. CDR3 bases: TGCGCCAGCAGCCACCTCGCGGGACGCCGAAACGTCCTGACTTTC.

The rearrangement uses TRBV7-2 and TRBJ2-6, with unresolved D. This CDR3 has 17 residues. V was cut by 1 base and J by 0 bases, with 10 bases left in between. The germline V gene encodes CDR1 SGHTA and CDR2 FQGNSA. The CDR3 nucleotides are TGTGCCAGCAGCTTAGTAGCCCGGGTCTCTGGGGCCAACGTCCTGACTTTC. Translation: CASSLVARVSGANVLTF.

This clone has just one count. The chain recombines TRBV28 with TRBJ1-1; D may be TRBD1 (5 bases). Germline CDR1 reads MDHEN; CDR2 reads SYDVKM. The CDR3 loop spans 13 amino acids. Trimming took off 3 bases at V and 5 bases at J, with 10 bases between the two ends. CDR3 DNA sequence: TGTGCCAGCAGTTTCGGGGGGTGGACTGAAGCTTTCTTT. It encodes CASSFGGWTEAFF.

The chain couples TRBV7-2 to TRBJ1-5; D might be TRBD1 (5 bases). V gave up 3 bases and J gave up 5 bases, with 11 bases separating them. This CDR3 spans 14 amino acids. Germline V CDR1 and CDR2: SGHTA, FQGNSA. CDR3 residues: CASSFQGTYQPQHF. The CDR3 DNA sequence: TGTGCCAGCAGCTTCCAGGGAACCTATCAGCCCCAGCATTTT.

The table lists this clone with a few counts. This chain links TRBV6-1 with TRBJ2-7, with D perhaps TRBD1 (6 bases). V lost 2 bases and J 4 bases, leaving 6 bases between the germline ends. The CDR3 has 12 residues. Germline V lookup: CDR1 MNHNS, CDR2 SASEGT. CDR3 sequence reads: CASSEQGYEQYF. The CDR3 DNA is TGTGCCAGCAGTGAACAGGGGTACGAGCAGTACTTC.

As regards this clone: At one of its ends the junction is not consistent with the germline gene, which may arise from a read error. CDR3 residues: CASSLAGAEQYF. The CDR3 DNA sequence: TGTGCCAGCAGCCTAGCGGGAGCCGAGCAGTACTTC. V and J are TRBV7-8 and TRBJ2-7; 10 bases line up with TRBD2. Germline CDR1 reads SGHVS; CDR2 reads FQNEAQ. The CDR3 runs 12 residues.

The V gene is TRBV7-9, the J gene TRBJ2-6; D gene uncertain. This CDR3 region has 15 residues. Germline V gene data show CDR1 as SEHNR and CDR2 as FQNEAQ (reference sequence). Trimming shortened V by 1 base and J by 1 base, and 5 bases separated the two germline ends. Written as DNA, the CDR3 is TGTGCCAGCAGCTTAGTAAGGTCTGGGGCCAACGTCCTGACTTTC. Translating gives CASSLVRSGANVLTF.